This T cell receptor beta chain was found in a study of technical replicates of blood from a handful of donors. Losses at the gene ends were 4 bases for V and 1 base for J; bases not matched to a gene: 12. The CDR3 extends over 17 amino acids. Germline CDR1 KGHSH, CDR2 LQKENI. Repertoires were generated with immunoSEQ multiplex PCR, while TCRdb's copy carries only in-frame clones and drops some. The profile covers about 12,000 clones, with approximately 95% appearing a single time and about 6% taken by the ten largest. The sequence came from a human donor in good health. The chain recombines TRBV18 with TRBJ2-7, with TRBD1 identical over 8 bases. Sequences were obtained from PBMCs. Here the CDR3 reads CASSREWDRPSSYEQYF. DNA for the CDR3: TGTGCCAGCTCACGTGAATGGGACAGGCCAAGTTCCTACGAGCAGTACTTC.